The 8 T cell receptor beta chains in this list originate from one sample, sequenced in a study of blood T cell repertoires in COVID-19. Assay: immunoSEQ multiplex PCR; the TCRdb copy retains only in-frame clones and omits some. This sample carries over 200,000 clones, roughly 80% of them seen once, and the ten largest clones take approximately 8%. The specimen sequenced was peripheral blood. The receptors originated from a woman aged 80 or over with acute or convalescent COVID-19.

The chain uses TRBV2 and TRBJ2-5; 14 bases fit TRBD2. The germline CDR1 and CDR2 sequences are SNHLY and FYNNEI. The junction had 0 bases not matched to a gene; V was cut back by 1 base and J by 5 bases. The CDR3 runs to 15 residues. DNA for the CDR3: TGTGCCAGCAGTGAAGGGACTAGCGGGAGGGAGACCCAGTACTTC. It codes for CASSEGTSGRETQYF. Filled out from reference TRBV2 and TRBJ2-5, the complete variable domain reads EPEVTQTPSHQVTQMGQEVILRCVPISNHLYFYWYRQILGQKVEFLVSFYNNEISEKSEIFDDQFSVERPDGSNFTLKIRSTKLEDSAMYFCASSEGTSGRETQYFGPGTRLLVL.

The chain has TRBV18 and TRBJ1-3; no clear D gene. This CDR3 comprises 14 residues. Trimming cost V 5 bases and J 1 base, with 9 bases left between them. Per the germline V gene, CDR1 is KGHSH and CDR2 is LQKENI. CDR3 nucleotide sequence: TGTGCCAGCTCATTGCGCGATTCTGGAAACACCATATATTTT. It specifies CASSLRDSGNTIYF.

This chain connects TRBV10-3 to TRBJ1-2, with 9 bases matching TRBD1. V dropped 6 bases and J dropped 4; count of bases not matched to a gene: 15. CDR1 is ENHRY, CDR2 SYGVKD, per germline. The CDR3 has 17 residues. CDR3 in amino acids: CAISTGTGLHPAYGYTF. The CDR3 region has the DNA TGTGCCATCAGCACCGGGACAGGGCTTCATCCTGCCTATGGCTACACCTTC.

This clone showed up just a few times. This rearrangement joins TRBV10-3 to TRBJ2-1; 11 bases align to TRBD1. This CDR3 comprises 15 residues. The germline V gene encodes CDR1 ENHRY and CDR2 SYGVKD. J gave up 4 bases and V 4 bases, and 3 bases lay outside the gene matches. CDR3 coding DNA: TGTGCCATCAGTGGGGGACAGGGGGTTTACAATGAGCAGTTCTTC. Amino acids: CAISGGQGVYNEQFF.

The chain joins TRBV6-5 to TRBJ2-3; D gene unclear. CDR1 is MNHEY and CDR2 is SVGAGI in the germline V gene. This CDR3 region has 13 residues. Trimming shortened V by 6 bases and J by 6 bases, and 13 bases separated the two germline ends. Here the CDR3 DNA reads TGTGCCAGCAGGCTGACTCCTGCGGATACGCAGTATTTT. Translating it yields CASRLTPADTQYF.

This chain uses TRBV5-1 with TRBJ1-6, with 7 bases aligning to TRBD1. Germline CDR1 SGHRS, CDR2 YFSETQ. The junction had 6 bases not matched to a gene; V was cut back by 0 bases and J by 15 bases. This CDR3 region has 13 residues. CDR3 loop: CASSLDENRGLHF. The CDR3 nucleotides are TGCGCCAGCAGCTTGGATGAGAACAGGGGCCTCCACTTT.

V usage is TRBV5-1 and J usage is TRBJ2-2; TRBD2 matches at 8 bases. Trimming removed 2 bases from V and 9 bases from J; junction bases left unmatched: 12. This CDR3 has 16 amino acids. The germline V gene has CDR1 SGHRS and CDR2 YFSETQ. The CDR3 sequence is CASSFDTGTRVRELFF. CDR3 bases: TGCGCCAGCAGCTTTGATACCGGGACTAGAGTTAGGGAGCTGTTTTTT.

V and J are TRBV20-1 and TRBJ1-1, with D uncertain. The CDR3 consists of 11 residues. Trimming pared 6 bases from V and 8 bases from J, leaving 13 bases between. CDR1 and CDR2 (germline): DFQATT, SNEGSKA (reference sequence). The CDR3 protein is CSANQASEAFF. The CDR3 coding sequence is TGCAGTGCCAACCAGGCATCCGAAGCTTTCTTT.